The rows below give T cell receptor beta chains drawn from one sample of a study of CD8 T cells in Susac syndrome. One entry per CDR3 protein, called by TCRdb with MiXCR from the immunoSEQ multiplex PCR reads. The sample lists about 130,000 distinct CDR3 sequences; 91% were seen once. The source material was CD8+ T cells from PBMCs. These receptor sequences come from a human donor with multiple sclerosis. The CDR3 runs from the conserved cysteine through the conserved F or W. D genes are given only for firm matches. Some rows have no size entry. The others give once, few or many, or a class for an expanded clone.

size,J,D,length,V,DNA,CDR3
once,TRBJ1-1,NA,11,TRBV6-1,TGTGCCAGTTCGGGTTTCACTGAAGCTTTCTTT,CASSGFTEAFF
NA,TRBJ2-1,NA,14,TRBV15,TGTGCCACCAGTTCCGGGAGTTCCTACAATGAGCAGTTCTTC,CATSSGSSYNEQFF
NA,TRBJ2-2,NA,11,TRBV29-1,TGCAGCGTTGACTCCGCCGGGGAGCTGTTTTTT,CSVDSAGELFF
once,TRBJ2-1,TRBD2,16,TRBV7-7,TGTGCCAGCAGCCCCGTAGCGGGAGGGCCGGGAAATGAGCAGTTCTTC,CASSPVAGGPGNEQFF
NA,TRBJ2-5,NA,15,TRBV15,TGTGCCACCAGCAGAAATAGGGCCCCTCAGGAGACCCAGTACTTC,CATSRNRAPQETQYF
NA,TRBJ2-2,NA,16,TRBV10-3,TGTGCCATCAGTGAGTCGATCGGGAGAAGTATTGGGGAGCTGTTTTTT,CAISESIGRSIGELFF
NA,TRBJ2-2,TRBD1,13,TRBV20-1,TGCAGTGCGGGGACAGTGAACACCGGGGAGCTGTTTTTT,CSAGTVNTGELFF
NA,TRBJ1-1,NA,15,TRBV7-8,TGTGCCAGCAGCTCTTTGGCGTTCATGAACACTGAAGCTTTCTTT,CASSSLAFMNTEAFF
NA,TRBJ2-1,NA,17,TRBV9,TGTGCCAGCAGCGTAGTTACGGGGGAGAGCTCCTACAATGAGCAGTTCTTC,CASSVVTGESSYNEQFF
NA,TRBJ2-5,NA,16,TRBV14,TGTGCCAGCAGCCAAGCGGCGGCAGAGTACCAAGAGACCCAGTACTTC,CASSQAAAEYQETQYF
NA,TRBJ2-7,NA,13,TRBV4-3,TGCGCCAGCAGCCAAGACAGTTCCTACGAGCAGTACTTC,CASSQDSSYEQYF
NA,TRBJ1-1,TRBD1,15,TRBV10-3,TGTGCCATCAGTGAGCTCCGGGACAGGGGGGTTGAAGCTTTCTTT,CAISELRDRGVEAFF
NA,TRBJ2-5,NA,14,TRBV27,TGTGCCAGCAGTTTATTGGCTCACCAAGAGACCCAGTACTTC,CASSLLAHQETQYF
NA,TRBJ1-2,NA,16,TRBV5-4,TGTGCCAGCACCTTTGAATTGGCAGGGGATAGTAATGGCTACACCTTC,CASTFELAGDSNGYTF
once,TRBJ2-7,NA,15,TRBV24-1,TGTGCCACCAGTGCCCCAATTGGGGGTGTCTACGAGCAGTACTTC,CATSAPIGGVYEQYF
once,TRBJ2-6,NA,15,TRBV20-1,TGCAGTGCTAGACTCGACTACTCTGGGGCCAACGTCCTGACTTTC,CSARLDYSGANVLTF
NA,TRBJ2-7,TRBD2,15,TRBV3-1,TGTGCCAGCAGCTCCCGACTAGCGGGAGAGTACGAGCAGTACTTC,CASSSRLAGEYEQYF
NA,TRBJ1-1,NA,13,TRBV19,TGTGCCAGTAGTACAAATTCTTCTCCGGAAACTTTCTTT,CASSTNSSPETFF
few,TRBJ2-7,NA,14,TRBV15,TGTGCCACCAGTGCCGGGACACACACCTACGAGCAGTACTTC,CATSAGTHTYEQYF
NA,TRBJ2-7,NA,14,TRBV7-8,TGTGCCAGCAGCTTACTATCTGCTAGCTACGAGCAGTACTTC,CASSLLSASYEQYF
NA,TRBJ2-2,NA,15,TRBV5-4,TGTGCCAGCAGCTTTTATAGCGGGAACACCGGGGAGCTGTTTTTT,CASSFYSGNTGELFF
NA,TRBJ2-7,TRBD2,15,TRBV5-6,TGTGCCAGCAGCGCTGGCGGTAGCGGGGACTACGAGCAGTACTTC,CASSAGGSGDYEQYF